This T cell receptor (beta chain) derives from a study of blood T cells in healthy people across ages. The authors ran a second PCR of 7 to 11 cycles using a sample-barcoded 5' primer and a J-beta primer mix. MiXCR was run by TCRdb on the 5' RACE reads, yielding one entry per CDR3 protein. Of around 1.5 million distinct CDR3 sequences listed, 30% to 35% are singletons. Germline loops: CDR1 DFQATT, CDR2 SNEGSKA (reference sequence). V dropped 5 bases and J dropped 0; count of bases not matched to a gene: 14. The CDR3 covers 17 residues. Concerning this clonotype itself: Its antigen is unidentified.

Study-wide points: Possibly confounding the expanded clonotype changes was the fact that donor CMV status was unknown. Without sorted subsets, naive and antigen-experienced compartments could not be conclusively compared.

This clonotype was sampled from a woman in her 30s in good health. Sequencing was carried out using blood. V gene TRBV20-1 combines with J gene TRBJ2-3; 7 positions agree with TRBD2. The CDR3 is CSAPGGGASGSTDTQYF. DNA of the CDR3: TGCAGTGCTCCCGGGGGAGGGGCTAGCGGTAGCACAGATACGCAGTATTTT.